This T cell receptor (beta chain) was identified in a study of CD8+CD57+ T cells in acquired aplastic anemia. The V segment lost 10 bases and the J segment 6 bases; nucleotides outside the gene matches: 11. The CDR3 runs 13 residues. From germline, CDR1 is SNHLY and CDR2 FYNNEI. On this clonotype: Its specificity is not known.

Genomic DNA constituted the template upon which TCR beta VDJ and CDR3 profiling was performed. MiXCR, run by TCRdb on the reads, gives a single entry per CDR3 protein. This sample has over 150,000 distinct CDR3 sequences, with over 55% found just once. Overall study findings and caveats: Patients did not significantly differ from controls in CD8+ Simpson's diversity.

Patients chosen for sequencing had shown CD8+CD57+ cell expansion by flow cytometry. This chain joins TRBV2 and TRBJ2-7; 8 bases align to TRBD1. The source of this sequence is a human donor with aplastic anemia. The material sequenced was sorted CD4+, CD8+, or CD8+CD57+ T cells (not recorded which) from PBMCs. In DNA form, the CDR3 reads TGTGCCACCACCAGTACAGGGGGTCTCGAGCAGTACTTC. This translates into CATTSTGGLEQYF.